This is a list of T cell receptor beta chains from one sample in a study of immune evolution from preneoplasia to lung adenocarcinoma. Clones were sequenced by immunoSEQ multiplex PCR, and TCRdb holds only the in-frame ones, with some missing. The sample holds 3,500 to 4,000 clones; over 65% are singletons and the top ten take roughly an eighth. Sequencing was done on a sample of FFPE adjacent normal lung tissue. The source is a person aged 70 to 85 with lung adenocarcinoma. CDR3s include the opening cysteine and the closing phenylalanine or tryptophan. A D gene is named only where the DNA matches it firmly. Size values are once, few and many counts, or a class for expanded clones, and some rows have none.

j_gene: TRBJ2-1
abundance: .
d_gene: TRBD2
v_gene: TRBV29-1
CDR3aa: CSVDTSGTYNEQFF
CDR3nt: TGCAGCGTCGATACTAGCGGGACTTACAATGAGCAGTTCTTC

j_gene: TRBJ1-2
abundance: .
d_gene: .
v_gene: TRBV25-1
CDR3aa: CASSEEGPGGYTF
CDR3nt: TGTGCCAGCAGTGAGGAGGGTCCGGGGGGCTACACCTTC

j_gene: TRBJ2-2
abundance: .
d_gene: TRBD2
v_gene: TRBV6-5
CDR3aa: CASSYSYGTSGELFF
CDR3nt: TGTGCCAGCAGTTACTCCTATGGGACTAGCGGGGAGCTGTTTTTT

j_gene: TRBJ2-5
abundance: .
d_gene: .
v_gene: TRBV12-5
CDR3aa: CASGPAKEQKKTQYF
CDR3nt: TGTGCTAGTGGTCCAGCTAAGGAACAGAAGAAGACCCAGTACTTC

j_gene: TRBJ1-5
abundance: .
d_gene: .
v_gene: TRBV7-2
CDR3aa: CASSSNSLQPQHF
CDR3nt: TGTGCCAGCAGCTCAAACAGCCTCCAGCCCCAGCATTTT

j_gene: TRBJ2-7
abundance: .
d_gene: .
v_gene: TRBV5-4
CDR3aa: CASSPNDYEQYF
CDR3nt: TGTGCCAGCAGCCCAAACGACTACGAGCAGTACTTC

j_gene: TRBJ1-4
abundance: .
d_gene: .
v_gene: TRBV6-5
CDR3aa: CASSPGPEKLFF
CDR3nt: TGTGCCAGCAGCCCGGGGCCTGAAAAACTGTTTTTT

j_gene: TRBJ2-7
abundance: .
d_gene: .
v_gene: TRBV7-2
CDR3aa: CASSYRSYEQYF
CDR3nt: TGTGCCAGCAGCTATCGGTCCTACGAGCAGTACTTC

j_gene: TRBJ1-1
abundance: .
d_gene: .
v_gene: TRBV11-2
CDR3aa: CASSLQGNTEAFF
CDR3nt: TGTGCCAGCAGCTTACAGGGAAACACTGAAGCTTTCTTT

j_gene: TRBJ1-2
abundance: .
d_gene: .
v_gene: TRBV15
CDR3aa: CATSRDRQFYTF
CDR3nt: TGTGCCACCAGCAGAGATAGACAGTTCTACACCTTC

j_gene: TRBJ1-1
abundance: large
d_gene: .
v_gene: TRBV30
CDR3aa: CAWSVKNTEAFF
CDR3nt: TGTGCCTGGAGTGTAAAGAACACTGAAGCTTTCTTT

j_gene: TRBJ1-2
abundance: few
d_gene: .
v_gene: TRBV28
CDR3aa: CASSDGVYGYTF
CDR3nt: TGTGCCAGCAGTGACGGGGTCTATGGCTACACCTTC

j_gene: TRBJ2-7
abundance: .
d_gene: TRBD1
v_gene: TRBV14
CDR3aa: CASSLPGRGLQYF
CDR3nt: TGTGCCAGCAGCCTCCCCGGAAGGGGGCTTCAGTACTTC